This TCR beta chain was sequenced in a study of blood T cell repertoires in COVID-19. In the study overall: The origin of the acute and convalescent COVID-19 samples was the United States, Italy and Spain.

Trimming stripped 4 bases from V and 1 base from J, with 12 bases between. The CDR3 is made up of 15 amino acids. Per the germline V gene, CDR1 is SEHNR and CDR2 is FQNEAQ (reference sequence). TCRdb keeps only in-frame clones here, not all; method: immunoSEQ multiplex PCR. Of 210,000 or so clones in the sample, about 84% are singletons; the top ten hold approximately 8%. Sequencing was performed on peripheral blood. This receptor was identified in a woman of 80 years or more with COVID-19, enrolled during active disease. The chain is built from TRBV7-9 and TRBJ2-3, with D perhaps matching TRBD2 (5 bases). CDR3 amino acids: CASSSGSPRTDTQYF. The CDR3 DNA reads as TGTGCCAGCAGCTCGGGGTCCCCACGCACAGATACGCAGTATTTT.